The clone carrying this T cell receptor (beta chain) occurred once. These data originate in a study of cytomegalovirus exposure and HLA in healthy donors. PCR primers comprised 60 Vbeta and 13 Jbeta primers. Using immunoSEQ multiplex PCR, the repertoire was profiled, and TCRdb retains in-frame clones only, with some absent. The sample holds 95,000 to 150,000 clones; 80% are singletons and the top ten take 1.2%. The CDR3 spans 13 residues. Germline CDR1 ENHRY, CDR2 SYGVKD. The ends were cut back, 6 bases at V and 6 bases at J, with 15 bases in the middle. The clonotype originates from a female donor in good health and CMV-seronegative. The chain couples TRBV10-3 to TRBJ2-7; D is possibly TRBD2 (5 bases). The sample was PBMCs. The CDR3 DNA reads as TGTGCCATCAGGAATTCCTTGGGGAGCGAGCAGTACTTC. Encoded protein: CAIRNSLGSEQYF.